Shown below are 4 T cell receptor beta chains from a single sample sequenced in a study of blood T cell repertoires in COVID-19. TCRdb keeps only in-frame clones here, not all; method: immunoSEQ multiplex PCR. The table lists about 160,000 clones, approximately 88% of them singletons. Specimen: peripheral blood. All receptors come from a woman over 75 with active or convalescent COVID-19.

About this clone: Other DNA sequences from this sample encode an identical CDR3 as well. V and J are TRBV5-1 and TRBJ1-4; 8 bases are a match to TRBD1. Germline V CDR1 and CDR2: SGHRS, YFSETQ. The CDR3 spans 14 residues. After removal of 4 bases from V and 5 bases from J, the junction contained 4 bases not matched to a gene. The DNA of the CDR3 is TGCGCCAGCAGCCCCGGGACAGGAAATGAAAAACTGTTTTTT. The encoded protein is CASSPGTGNEKLFF.

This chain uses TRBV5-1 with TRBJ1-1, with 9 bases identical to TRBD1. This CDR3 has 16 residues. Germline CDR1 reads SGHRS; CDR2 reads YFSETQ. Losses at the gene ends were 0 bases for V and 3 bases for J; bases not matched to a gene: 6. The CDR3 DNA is TGCGCCAGCAGCTTGGGGACAGGGGTGGTTGACACTGAAGCTTTCTTT. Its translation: CASSLGTGVVDTEAFF. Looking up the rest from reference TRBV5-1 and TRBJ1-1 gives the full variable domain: KAGVTQTPRYLIKTRGQQVTLSCSPISGHRSVSWYQQTPGQGLQFLFEYFSETQRNKGNFPGRFSGRQFSNSRSEMNVSTLELGDSALYLCASSLGTGVVDTEAFFGQGTRLTVV.

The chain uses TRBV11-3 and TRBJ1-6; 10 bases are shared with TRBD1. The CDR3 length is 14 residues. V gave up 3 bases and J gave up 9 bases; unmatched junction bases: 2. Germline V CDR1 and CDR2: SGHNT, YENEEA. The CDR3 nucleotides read TGTGCCAGCAGCTTGAGGACAGGGGGTTCACCCCTCCACTTT. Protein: CASSLRTGGSPLHF. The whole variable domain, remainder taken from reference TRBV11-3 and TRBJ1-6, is EAGVVQSPRYKIIEKKQPVAFWCNPISGHNTLYWYLQNLGQGPELLIRYENEEAVDDSQLPKDRFSAERLKGVDSTLKIQPAELGDSAVYLCASSLRTGGSPLHFGNGTRLTVT.

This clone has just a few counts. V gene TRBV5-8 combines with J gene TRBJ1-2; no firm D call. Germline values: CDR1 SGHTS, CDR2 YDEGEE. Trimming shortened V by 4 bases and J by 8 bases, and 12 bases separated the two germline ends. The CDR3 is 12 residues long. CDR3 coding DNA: TGTGCCAGCAGCCAACGGTCGGGGGGCTACACCTTC. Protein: CASSQRSGGYTF.